A single sample is the source of the 23 T cell receptor beta chains below, sequenced in a study of T cell changes during pregnancy in multiple sclerosis. Clones were sequenced by immunoSEQ multiplex PCR, and TCRdb holds only the in-frame ones, with some missing. The sample has around 33,000 clones, approximately 88% seen once. Sequenced material: CD8+ T cells from peripheral blood mononuclear cells, taken before pregnancy. These receptors were collected from a female donor with multiple sclerosis, enrolled in a pregnancy study.

This chain connects TRBV7-9 to TRBJ2-7; 7 nucleotides match TRBD2. There are 14 residues in the CDR3. The germline V gene has CDR1 SEHNR and CDR2 FQNEAQ (reference sequence). Trimming removed 5 bases from V and 6 bases from J; junction bases left unmatched: 10. The CDR3 loop is CASSPGRGEVEQYF. The DNA for the CDR3 is TGTGCCAGCAGCCCGGGACGGGGGGAAGTCGAGCAGTACTTC. Full variable domain (remainder filled in from reference TRBV7-9 and TRBJ2-7): DTGVSQNPRHKITKRGQNVTFRCDPISEHNRLYWYRQTLGQGPEFLTYFQNEAQLEKSRLLSDRFSAERPKGSFSTLEIQRTEQGDSAMYLCASSPGRGEVEQYFGPGTRLTVT.

The chain has TRBV7-2 and TRBJ2-5; a possible D gene is TRBD1 (6 bases). Trimming took 5 bases from V and 0 from J, leaving 16 bases between them. The CDR3 is 16 amino acids. Germline lookup yields CDR1 SGHTA and CDR2 FQGNSA. The CDR3 loop reads CASSHTPQGNQETQYF. In nucleotides, the CDR3 is TGTGCCAGCAGCCATACGCCACAGGGTAACCAAGAGACCCAGTACTTC.

This sequence joins TRBV6-1 and TRBJ1-4, with 8 bases lining up with TRBD1. The CDR3 is 15 amino acids. V lost 6 bases and J lost 7; bases outside the gene matches: 10. Germline CDR1 is MNHNS and CDR2 is SASEGT. CDR3 DNA: TGTGCCAGCAGCGTCGGACAGGGCGGGAGTGAAAAACTGTTTTTT. Translation gives CASSVGQGGSEKLFF.

The rearrangement joins TRBV7-6 to TRBJ2-2; 8 positions match TRBD1. Germline V CDR1 and CDR2: SGHVS, FNYEAQ. The junction had 3 bases not matched to a gene; V was cut back by 1 base and J by 5 bases. This CDR3 is built from 15 residues. CDR3 bases: TGTGCCAGCAGCTTAGGGACAGGGATGACCGGGGAGCTGTTTTTT. Protein: CASSLGTGMTGELFF.

This clone is a singleton in its sample. V and J are TRBV5-1 and TRBJ2-7, with TRBD2 identical over 7 bases. In germline, CDR1 is SGHRS, CDR2 YFSETQ. V was pared by 0 bases and J by 0 bases, with 0 bases of the junction left unmatched. The CDR3 is 14 residues long. CDR3 residues: CASSLGDYSYEQYF. The CDR3 DNA reads as TGCGCCAGCAGCTTGGGGGACTACTCCTACGAGCAGTACTTC.

This clone was counted many times. This chain connects TRBV6-1 to TRBJ1-1, with TRBD1 identical over 9 bases. Trimming removed 7 bases from V and 3 bases from J; junction bases left unmatched: 9. Per germline, CDR1 MNHNS and CDR2 SASEGT. The CDR3 covers 15 residues. CDR3 bases: TGTGCCAGCATTCAACCGGGACAGGGATACACTGAAGCTTTCTTT. Residues: CASIQPGQGYTEAFF.

The chain links TRBV23-1 to TRBJ1-5; maybe TRBD1 (5 bases). TRBV23-1 is an ORF, and what it does is uncertain. The CDR3 totals 20 residues. V lost 4 bases to trimming and J lost 0 bases, with 25 bases between them. The chain's CDR3 is CASSRRGRNISDYSNQPQHF. As DNA, the CDR3 is TGCGCCAGCAGTCGGAGGGGAAGGAATATATCGGATTATAGCAATCAGCCCCAGCATTTT.

J is TRBJ2-5 and V is TRBV6-5; TRBD2 aligns across 9 bases. From germline, CDR1 is MNHEY and CDR2 SVGAGI. V shed 2 bases and J 5 bases; nucleotides not matched to a gene: 9. The CDR3 runs to 16 residues. DNA of the CDR3: TGTGCCAGCAGTTACGCCTCCGGGACTAGCTTGGAGACCCAGTACTTC. Translation: CASSYASGTSLETQYF.

This chain's CDR3 is CASSLEQGFSYNEQFF. For the CDR3, the DNA is TGTGCCAGCAGCTTAGAACAGGGTTTTTCCTACAATGAGCAGTTCTTC. The chain carries TRBV13 and TRBJ2-1, with a weak D call TRBD1 (6 bases). Germline V gives CDR1 PRHDT, CDR2 FYEKMQ (reference sequence). V lost 1 base, J lost 1 base, and 11 bases lay in between. This CDR3 region has 16 residues.

The CDR3 DNA sequence: TGTGCCAGCAGCCTACGGACTAGCGTCGAGACCCAGTACTTC. This encodes CASSLRTSVETQYF. The J gene is TRBJ2-5, the V gene TRBV14; 9 nucleotides line up with TRBD2. Per germline, CDR1 SGHDN and CDR2 FVKESK. The CDR3 length is 14 residues. V was pared by 4 bases and J by 5 bases, with 5 bases of the junction left unmatched.

The V and J genes are TRBV6-1 and TRBJ2-2; 7 positions agree with TRBD1. V trimming: 3 bases; J trimming: 5 bases; junction bases outside the gene matches: 9. CDR1 is MNHNS, CDR2 SASEGT, per germline. This CDR3 is built from 16 residues. This CDR3 is CASSEVPGGATGELFF. The CDR3 bases are TGTGCCAGCAGTGAGGTTCCAGGGGGTGCAACCGGGGAGCTGTTTTTT.

The rearrangement joins TRBV2 to TRBJ2-5; the match to TRBD2 covers 8 bases. There are 16 residues in the CDR3. CDR1 and CDR2 from the germline V gene are SNHLY and FYNNEI. The V segment lost 3 bases and the J segment 3 bases; nucleotides outside the gene matches: 9. The CDR3 DNA reads as TGTGCCAGCAGTGAGGCCCAGCGGGAGTTAGAAGAGACCCAGTACTTC. Its translation: CASSEAQRELEETQYF.

The gene calls are TRBV7-3 and TRBJ1-5; 8 positions match TRBD1. The trim removed 0 bases at V and 9 bases at J, leaving 16 bases unmatched. This CDR3 comprises 18 residues. Germline V gene sequence: CDR1 SGHTA, CDR2 FQGTGA. The chain's CDR3 is CASSLTLDRGTLLPPQHF. The CDR3, as DNA: TGTGCCAGCAGCTTAACCCTCGACAGGGGCACCTTGCTACCGCCCCAGCATTTT. The entire variable domain, with the rest obtained from reference TRBV7-3 and TRBJ1-5, is as follows: GAGVSQTPSNKVTEKGKYVELRCDPISGHTALYWYRQSLGQGPEFLIYFQGTGAADDSGLPNDRFFAVRPEGSVSTLKIQRTERGDSAVYLCASSLTLDRGTLLPPQHFGDGTRLSIL.

The chain combines TRBV4-1 with TRBJ2-2; D may be TRBD2 (5 bases). The CDR3 has 16 residues. V was shortened by 1 base and J by 3 bases, with 12 bases between the two germline ends. Germline CDR1 MGHRA, CDR2 YSYEKL. The CDR3 protein is CASSQGQRMHTGELFF. In DNA form, the CDR3 reads TGCGCCAGCAGCCAAGGGCAGCGGATGCACACCGGGGAGCTGTTTTTT.

The chain joins TRBV10-2 to TRBJ2-5, with a tentative D call TRBD2 (5 bases). Germline assignment: CDR1 WSHSY and CDR2 SAAADI. The V gene lost 1 base and the J gene lost 5 bases, with 11 bases spanning the gap. The CDR3 has 14 residues. The CDR3 DNA reads TGCGCCAGCAGTGAGTATAGCGAGATCGAGACCCAGTACTTC. Encoded protein: CASSEYSEIETQYF.

V gene TRBV4-3 combines with J gene TRBJ2-2, with D perhaps TRBD2 (6 bases). V dropped 6 bases and J dropped 3 bases, with 11 bases sitting between them. Germline loops: CDR1 LGHNA, CDR2 YSLEER. The CDR3 totals 14 residues. The CDR3 here is CASRGGGDTGELFF. CDR3 bases: TGCGCCAGCAGAGGTGGAGGGGACACCGGGGAGCTGTTTTTT.

The rearrangement uses TRBV27 and TRBJ2-5, with 8 bases identical to TRBD1. The CDR3 is 15 amino acids. The germline gives CDR1 MNHEY, CDR2 SMNVEV (reference sequence). V was pared by 6 bases and J by 5 bases, with 11 bases of the junction left unmatched. The CDR3 nucleotides are TGTGCCAGCAGACTAACGACAGGGGAGGAGGAGACCCAGTACTTC. Residues: CASRLTTGEEETQYF.

The chain links TRBV7-8 to TRBJ2-1; TRBD2 agrees at 7 bases. The J segment lost 4 bases and the V segment lost 3 bases, leaving 9 bases of the junction unmatched. Germline CDR1 and CDR2: SGHVS and FQNEAQ. The CDR3 runs to 16 residues. DNA of the CDR3: TGTGCCAGCAGCTTGGGGCTAGCGGACAATTACAATGAGCAGTTCTTC. Translated: CASSLGLADNYNEQFF.

The chain employs TRBV5-1 and TRBJ1-1, with TRBD1 matching 7 bases. Losses at the gene ends were 6 bases for V and 1 base for J; bases not matched to a gene: 6. CDR1 SGHRS and CDR2 YFSETQ come from the germline V gene. This CDR3 is 14 amino acids long. The CDR3: CASNFGTENTEAFF. CDR3 DNA sequence: TGCGCCAGCAATTTCGGGACAGAGAACACTGAAGCTTTCTTT.

The chain carries TRBV29-1 and TRBJ2-2; a weak D match, TRBD1 (5 bases). In germline, CDR1 is SQVTM, CDR2 ANQGSEA. Between the trimmed V and J ends, which lost 8 bases and 3 bases, there was a span of 13 bases. The CDR3 consists of 13 residues. The CDR3 sequence: CSPRAGYTGELFF. The CDR3 DNA sequence: TGCAGCCCACGAGCAGGGTACACCGGGGAGCTGTTTTTT.

V is TRBV6-4 and J is TRBJ2-2; perhaps TRBD1 as D (6 bases). The CDR3 contains 13 residues. Per germline, CDR1 MRHNA and CDR2 SNTAGT. Between the trimmed V and J ends, which lost 4 bases and 5 bases, there was a span of 8 bases. CDR3: CASSVTGTGELFF. The CDR3 region has the DNA TGTGCCAGCAGTGTTACAGGGACCGGGGAGCTGTTTTTT.

The chain employs TRBV7-6 and TRBJ1-1, with D tentatively TRBD1 (5 bases). Germline V CDR1 and CDR2: SGHVS, FNYEAQ. Trimming removed 1 base from V and 4 bases from J, with 10 bases in between. The CDR3 is made up of 14 amino acids. Here the CDR3 reads CASSLGGGTTEAFF. CDR3 DNA: TGTGCCAGCAGCTTAGGTGGGGGGACCACTGAAGCTTTCTTT.

The chain carries TRBV5-1 and TRBJ2-7; TRBD2 might be the D (6 bases). The germline V and J ends were trimmed by 5 bases and 2 bases, with 8 bases remaining between them. Germline V gene sequence: CDR1 SGHRS, CDR2 YFSETQ. CDR3 length: 12 residues. CDR3 sequence reads: CASSSGPYEQYF. DNA for the CDR3: TGCGCCAGCAGTAGCGGCCCCTACGAGCAGTACTTC.